The 24 T cell receptor beta chains in this list originate from one sample, sequenced in a study of lymphopenia after photon versus proton radiotherapy. Generated by immunoSEQ multiplex PCR, the TCRdb table keeps only in-frame clones and is missing some. The sample lists 50,000 to 70,000 clones, around 90% seen once, with 13% in the top ten. The sample here was peripheral blood, taken from a patient treated with proton-based radiotherapy. The receptor set was obtained from a man aged 80 or over with esophageal cancer.

This clone was observed a single time. The chain has TRBV27 and TRBJ2-2, with 7 bases lining up with TRBD1. Germline assignment: CDR1 MNHEY and CDR2 SMNVEV (reference sequence). V lost 6 bases and J lost 6; bases outside the gene matches: 4. The CDR3 is 13 amino acids. The CDR3 region is CASSRQGAGELFF. The CDR3 DNA reads TGTGCCAGCAGCAGACAGGGCGCCGGGGAGCTGTTTTTT.

The rearrangement uses TRBV7-2 and TRBJ2-1; D is possibly TRBD2 (6 bases). The CDR3 extends over 15 amino acids. Between the trimmed V and J ends, which lost 5 bases and 9 bases, there was a span of 20 bases. Germline V CDR1 and CDR2: SGHTA, FQGNSA. The CDR3 DNA is TGTGCCAGCAGCCCAGTGGGGACTGTAGGTGGTGAGCAGTTCTTC. As protein: CASSPVGTVGGEQFF.

The chain joins TRBV6-5 to TRBJ2-3; 7 positions match TRBD1. The CDR3 has 14 residues. The V segment lost 6 bases and the J segment 1 base; nucleotides outside the gene matches: 4. The germline V gene encodes CDR1 MNHEY and CDR2 SVGAGI. This chain's CDR3 is CASRNTGGTDTQYF. CDR3 nucleotide sequence: TGTGCCAGCAGAAATACAGGGGGCACAGATACGCAGTATTTT.

The V gene is TRBV27, the J gene TRBJ1-2; TRBD1 might be the D (5 bases). Germline assignment: CDR1 MNHEY and CDR2 SMNVEV (reference sequence). The V end lost 6 bases, the J end lost 0 bases, and 17 bases lay between the germline ends. The CDR3 runs 16 residues. CDR3 bases: TGTGCCAGCAGCTCCCGTTGGGGCAGACCTAACTATGGCTACACCTTC. Its protein is CASSSRWGRPNYGYTF.

The rearrangement joins TRBV2 to TRBJ1-2; the match to TRBD1 covers 8 bases. This CDR3 region has 13 residues. The germline gives CDR1 SNHLY, CDR2 FYNNEI. With V trimmed by 1 base and J by 8 bases, 3 bases remained unmatched. The CDR3 coding sequence is TGTGCCAGCAGTGAAGTCAGGGGGCAAGGCTACACCTTC. Translating gives CASSEVRGQGYTF.

Only one count was recorded for this clone. V gene TRBV6-5 combines with J gene TRBJ2-7; possible D gene TRBD1, 5 bases. The germline V gene encodes CDR1 MNHEY and CDR2 SVGAGI. Trimming pared 7 bases from V and 10 bases from J, leaving 20 bases between. The CDR3 length is 13 residues. CDR3 in DNA: TGTGCCAGCAACCTCGACAGTTTAAGCGAACAGTACTTC. Residues: CASNLDSLSEQYF.

The chain uses TRBV19 and TRBJ2-1; D gene ambiguous. Trimming stripped 5 bases from V and 0 bases from J, with 11 bases between. Germline CDR1 LNHDA, CDR2 SQIVND (reference sequence). This CDR3 spans 15 amino acids. CDR3 sequence reads: CASSPGLSSYNEQFF. The CDR3 DNA reads as TGTGCCAGTAGTCCGGGTTTAAGCTCCTACAATGAGCAGTTCTTC. Together with reference TRBV19 and TRBJ2-1, the CDR3 gives the full variable domain: DGGITQSPKYLFRKEGQNVTLSCEQNLNHDAMYWYRQDPGQGLRLIYYSQIVNDFQKGDIAEGYSVSREKKESFPLTVTSAQKNPTAFYLCASSPGLSSYNEQFFGPGTRLTVL.

The CDR3: CASSSSLAGANEKLFF. CDR3 in DNA: TGTGCCAGTAGTAGCTCACTTGCAGGAGCAAATGAAAAACTGTTTTTT. The rearrangement joins TRBV19 to TRBJ1-4; D unclear. Germline CDR1 reads LNHDA; CDR2 reads SQIVND (reference sequence). Trimming left V 4 bases short and J 5 bases short, with 17 bases between. This CDR3 has 16 amino acids.

CDR3 DNA: TGTGCCAGCAGTGAACGGGGGGGTGCCTACGAGCAGTACTTC. Translated, it gives CASSERGGAYEQYF. The rearrangement links TRBV6-1 to TRBJ2-7, with 8 bases fitting TRBD2. The V gene end was trimmed by 2 bases and the J gene end by 2 bases; junction bases not matched to a gene: 2. Per germline, CDR1 MNHNS and CDR2 SASEGT. The CDR3 totals 14 residues.

The rearrangement joins TRBV7-9 to TRBJ2-1; no clear D. V lost 1 base, J lost 5 bases, and 6 bases lay in between. CDR1 is SEHNR, CDR2 FQNEAQ, per germline (reference sequence). This CDR3 spans 13 amino acids. The CDR3 DNA sequence: TGTGCCAGCAGCTTAGGGGCAAACAATGAGCAGTTCTTC. This sequence encodes CASSLGANNEQFF.

This chain connects TRBV7-2 to TRBJ1-3, with TRBD1 matching over 10 bases. The germline gives CDR1 SGHTA, CDR2 FQGNSA. V trimming: 5 bases; J trimming: 0 bases; junction bases outside the gene matches: 13. The CDR3 runs 19 residues. CDR3 protein: CASSPRSGTGALSGNTIYF. CDR3 DNA: TGTGCCAGCAGCCCCCGGTCCGGGACAGGGGCTCTCTCTGGAAACACCATATATTTT.

J is TRBJ2-7 and V is TRBV11-2; TRBD1 matches at 7 bases. This CDR3 spans 13 amino acids. Germline CDR1 reads SGHAT; CDR2 reads FQNNGV. The V segment lost 4 bases and the J segment 2 bases; nucleotides outside the gene matches: 2. CDR3 nucleotide sequence: TGTGCCAGCAGCTACCAGGGGGCCTACGAGCAGTACTTC. Its protein product is CASSYQGAYEQYF.

This chain joins TRBV7-6 and TRBJ2-5; no definite D call. The CDR3 runs 15 residues. Trimming removed 4 bases at V and 2 bases at J, with 14 bases between. Germline values: CDR1 SGHVS, CDR2 FNYEAQ. CDR3 sequence reads: CASSSYSGPQETQYF. CDR3 bases: TGTGCCAGCAGCTCCTACTCGGGCCCTCAAGAGACCCAGTACTTC.

The V gene is TRBV7-2, the J gene TRBJ1-2; maybe TRBD1 (6 bases). V was pared by 4 bases and J by 5 bases, with 17 bases between. This CDR3 region has 15 residues. Germline V gives CDR1 SGHTA, CDR2 FQGNSA. The CDR3 protein is CASSSRGDRTYGYTF. CDR3 sequence (DNA): TGTGCCAGCAGCTCGCGGGGAGACAGGACTTATGGCTACACCTTC.

The chain links TRBV15 to TRBJ1-4, with D tentatively TRBD1 (6 bases). The CDR3 covers 15 residues. Trimming removed 3 bases at V and 4 bases at J, with 12 bases between. CDR1 LNHNV and CDR2 YYDKDF come from the germline V gene (reference sequence). The CDR3 protein is CATSSGTRVNEKLFF. Here the CDR3 DNA reads TGTGCCACCAGCAGCGGGACACGGGTTAATGAAAAACTGTTTTTT.

The V call is TRBV27, the J call TRBJ1-2, with TRBD1 matching over 8 bases. Germline loops: CDR1 MNHEY, CDR2 SMNVEV (reference sequence). The CDR3 is made up of 13 amino acids. With V trimmed by 4 bases and J by 8 bases, 6 bases remained unmatched. CDR3 loop: CASSSWTGRGYTF. As DNA, the CDR3 is TGTGCCAGCAGTTCCTGGACAGGGCGAGGCTACACCTTC.

The chain recombines TRBV18 with TRBJ2-3, with a possible D match to TRBD1 (7 bases). CDR3 length: 17 amino acids. Between the trimmed V and J ends, which lost 2 bases and 1 base, there was a span of 16 bases. CDR1 and CDR2 from the germline V gene are KGHSH and LQKENI. The CDR3 loop reads CASSPTAGTARTDTQYF. The CDR3 DNA reads TGTGCCAGCTCACCAACGGCGGGGACAGCCCGCACAGATACGCAGTATTTT.

This clone was observed a handful of times. This chain links TRBV4-1 with TRBJ2-7; D is undetermined. CDR3 length: 11 residues. Per the germline V gene, CDR1 is MGHRA and CDR2 is YSYEKL. Deletions cut 5 bases from V and 7 bases from J, with 9 bases between. The CDR3 protein is CASSGAGEQYF. The CDR3 bases are TGCGCCAGCAGCGGCGCCGGGGAGCAGTACTTC.

CDR3 coding DNA: TGTGCCAGCAGCTTCAACAGCATGAACACTGAAGCTTTCTTT. Translating it yields CASSFNSMNTEAFF. V is TRBV7-2 and J is TRBJ1-1, with D unresolved. Trimming took 3 bases from V and 0 from J, leaving 8 bases between them. CDR1 is SGHTA and CDR2 is FQGNSA in the germline V gene. The CDR3 is 14 residues long.

The rearrangement links TRBV18 to TRBJ2-3; D is perhaps TRBD2 (6 bases). The CDR3 loop spans 17 amino acids. V lost 3 bases and J 3 bases, leaving 19 bases between the germline ends. The germline V gene has CDR1 KGHSH and CDR2 LQKENI. The CDR3 DNA is TGTGCCAGCTCACCCCGAGGTTCGGAGGCGGGAACAGATACGCAGTATTTT. Translating gives CASSPRGSEAGTDTQYF. Together with reference TRBV18 and TRBJ2-3, the CDR3 gives the full variable domain: NAGVMQNPRHLVRRRGQEARLRCSPMKGHSHVYWYRQLPEEGLKFMVYLQKENIIDESGMPKERFSAEFPKEGPSILRIQQVVRGDSAAYFCASSPRGSEAGTDTQYFGPGTRLTVL.

The chain recombines TRBV6-6 with TRBJ2-7; D uncertain. The V end was cut by 2 bases, the J end by 3 bases, with 2 bases between. This CDR3 has 11 residues. The V gene's germline CDR1 is MNHNY and CDR2 SVGAGI (reference sequence). The CDR3 sequence is CASSYNYEQYF. DNA for the CDR3: TGTGCCAGCAGTTACAACTACGAGCAGTACTTC.

This clone has more than one count but fewer than ten. The chain joins TRBV30 to TRBJ2-4, with 7 bases that match TRBD2. J gave up 7 bases and V 5 bases, and 5 bases lay outside the gene matches. This CDR3 is built from 12 residues. Per the germline V gene, CDR1 is GTSNPN and CDR2 is SVGIG (reference sequence). CDR3 region: CAWGREGNIQYF. CDR3 DNA: TGTGCCTGGGGCAGGGAGGGTAACATTCAGTACTTC.

The count of this clone is one. The CDR3 region has the DNA TGTGCCAGCAGCACACGGACAGGCTGGCAAGAGACCCAGTACTTC. Its translation is CASSTRTGWQETQYF. V gene TRBV7-6 combines with J gene TRBJ2-5; 7 bases map to TRBD1. This CDR3 comprises 15 residues. Per germline, CDR1 SGHVS and CDR2 FNYEAQ. Trimming removed 5 bases from V and 2 bases from J; junction bases left unmatched: 8.

This clone was picked up a small number of times. This chain links TRBV30 with TRBJ1-5, with TRBD1 matching 8 bases. Germline loops: CDR1 GTSNPN, CDR2 SVGIG (reference sequence). V gave up 5 bases and J gave up 5 bases; unmatched junction bases: 5. The CDR3 has 13 amino acids. The CDR3 DNA reads TGTGCCTGGGGTCAGGGGGCCTATCAGCCCCAGCATTTT. Translating gives CAWGQGAYQPQHF.